This T cell receptor beta chain comes out of a study of response to subunit inactivated influenza vaccine. Whole-study findings and limits: Each seasonal influenza vaccination, the authors suggested, recruits few new T cells.

With 2 bases removed from V and 6 bases from J, the gap between germline ends came to 8 bases. The length of the CDR3 is 14 residues. CDR1 SEHNR and CDR2 FQNEAQ come from the germline V gene (reference sequence). One entry per CDR3 protein, called by TCRdb with MiXCR from the RT-PCR reads. The repertoire holds approximately 500,000 distinct CDR3 sequences, with 10% to 15% as singletons. This clonotype was counted a few times. The antigen is not known. Material: PBMCs from blood, obtained about 40 days after vaccination. The sequence derives from a man aged 50-60 years who received an inactivated influenza vaccine. The chain carries TRBV7-9 and TRBJ1-6; D unclear. For the CDR3, the DNA is TGTGCCAGCAGCTTACGGCAAATTAATTCACCCCTCCACTTT. This gives the protein CASSLRQINSPLHF.